Following are 32 T cell receptor beta chains from one sample sequenced in a study of T cell changes during pregnancy in multiple sclerosis. The method was immunoSEQ multiplex PCR; TCRdb's version includes in-frame clones alone and lacks a portion of them. Among roughly 64,000 clones listed, about nine tenths were seen once. The sample in question was peripheral blood, obtained in the second trimester of pregnancy. The receptors stem from a female donor with multiple sclerosis, enrolled in a pregnancy study.

The chain has TRBV28 and TRBJ2-7; D may be TRBD2 (6 bases). The CDR3 is made up of 11 amino acids. CDR1 MDHEN and CDR2 SYDVKM come from the germline V gene. V was clipped by 6 bases and J by 6 bases, with 9 bases between them. In DNA form, the CDR3 reads TGTGCCAGCAGCTCGGGGGTCGAGCAGTACTTC. Translation gives CASSSGVEQYF.

The chain carries TRBV5-6 and TRBJ2-7, with a possible D match to TRBD1 (6 bases). In germline, CDR1 is SGHDT, CDR2 YYEEEE. This CDR3 is 13 amino acids long. The germline V and J ends were trimmed by 1 base and 6 bases, with 11 bases remaining between them. CDR3 protein: CASSLTRGSEQYF. The CDR3 nucleotides are TGTGCCAGCAGCTTGACCAGGGGATCCGAGCAGTACTTC.

The J gene is TRBJ1-2, the V gene TRBV29-1; no definite D call. Trimming left V 6 bases short and J 0 bases short, with 11 bases between. There are 13 residues in the CDR3. Germline V gives CDR1 SQVTM, CDR2 ANQGSEA. CDR3 sequence (DNA): TGCAGCGTCCCTGACCAGGCTAACTATGGCTACACCTTC. Protein product: CSVPDQANYGYTF.

The genes are TRBV4-3 and TRBJ2-5; 9 bases are shared with TRBD2. The CDR3 is made up of 14 amino acids. CDR1 is LGHNA, CDR2 YSLEER, per germline. Losses at the gene ends were 8 bases for V and 5 bases for J; bases not matched to a gene: 9. The CDR3 sequence: CASEGGRAWETQYF. The CDR3 DNA is TGCGCCAGCGAGGGCGGGAGGGCCTGGGAGACCCAGTACTTC.

V is TRBV19 and J is TRBJ1-4; 8 bases match TRBD1. The CDR3 length is 16 residues. V lost 4 bases, J lost 8 bases, and 12 bases stayed unmatched. Germline V gives CDR1 LNHDA, CDR2 SQIVND (reference sequence). CDR3 in DNA: TGTGCCAGTAGTAAAAACTCCGGGACAGGTGGGGAAAAACTGTTTTTT. Amino acids: CASSKNSGTGGEKLFF.

This clone was recorded a few times. The chain uses TRBV18 and TRBJ1-1; D remains ambiguous. There are 19 residues in the CDR3. Deletions cut 1 base from V and 0 bases from J, with 21 bases between. CDR1 and CDR2 from the germline V gene are KGHSH and LQKENI. CDR3 sequence reads: CASSPLAPREPGMNTEAFF. Here the CDR3 DNA reads TGTGCCAGCTCACCACTGGCCCCCCGGGAGCCTGGGATGAACACTGAAGCTTTCTTT.

The chain carries TRBV10-1 and TRBJ2-5, with D possibly matching TRBD1 (5 bases). This CDR3 region has 15 residues. The germline V and J ends were trimmed by 2 bases and 3 bases, with 13 bases remaining between them. Germline values: CDR1 WNHNN, CDR2 SYGVQD (reference sequence). In DNA form, the CDR3 reads TGCGCCAGCAGTGAGACCGGACACCCCGAAGAGACCCAGTACTTC. It specifies CASSETGHPEETQYF.

This clone appeared a single time. J is TRBJ2-7 and V is TRBV27, with 7 bases identical to TRBD2. The CDR3 has 15 residues. The germline V gene has CDR1 MNHEY and CDR2 SMNVEV (reference sequence). The ends lost 5 bases at V and 3 bases at J; junction bases unmatched: 10. The CDR3: CASSPRLATYYEQYF. The CDR3 DNA reads as TGTGCCAGCAGTCCCAGACTAGCCACCTACTACGAGCAGTACTTC.

The chain carries TRBV10-1 and TRBJ2-2; D unresolved. This CDR3 comprises 14 residues. Germline V gives CDR1 WNHNN, CDR2 SYGVQD (reference sequence). V lost 4 bases to trimming and J lost 2 bases, with 8 bases between them. The DNA of the CDR3 is TGCGCCAGCAGTGCAGGTCTTAACACCGGGGAGCTGTTTTTT. Its translation is CASSAGLNTGELFF.

The rearrangement uses TRBV5-4 and TRBJ2-2; 14 bases match TRBD2. J gave up 2 bases and V 5 bases, and 5 bases lay outside the gene matches. Germline CDR1 is SGHNT and CDR2 is YYREEE (reference sequence). The CDR3 spans 17 residues. CDR3 in DNA: TGTGCCAGCAGAATAGGACTAGCGGGAGGAAACACCGGGGAGCTGTTTTTT. As protein: CASRIGLAGGNTGELFF.

The V and J genes are TRBV9 and TRBJ2-7; 7 bases fit TRBD2. The CDR3 is 14 amino acids. The V and J ends lost 0 bases and 6 bases, in that order; junction bases with no gene match: 6. Germline assignment: CDR1 SGDLS and CDR2 YYNGEE. The CDR3 sequence is CASSVAGGSSEQYF. CDR3 DNA: TGTGCCAGCAGCGTAGCGGGCGGGAGCTCCGAGCAGTACTTC.

The chain recombines TRBV9 with TRBJ2-1; D unclear. Germline CDR1 reads SGDLS; CDR2 reads YYNGEE. The CDR3 length is 14 residues. Deletions cut 0 bases from V and 1 base from J, with 5 bases between. The CDR3 nucleotides read TGTGCCAGCAGCGTAGCGGGTTCCTACAATGAGCAGTTCTTC. This encodes CASSVAGSYNEQFF.

In its sample, this clone was seen a few times. The chain has TRBV19 and TRBJ2-7; 8 bases fit TRBD1. The CDR3 spans 14 residues. With V trimmed by 2 bases and J by 6 bases, 6 bases remained unmatched. Germline CDR1 is LNHDA and CDR2 is SQIVND (reference sequence). The CDR3 coding sequence is TGTGCCAGTAGTATACGACAGGGGAGCGGCGAGCAGTACTTC. This encodes CASSIRQGSGEQYF.

The V gene is TRBV23-1, the J gene TRBJ2-1, with D possibly matching TRBD2 (6 bases). TRBV23-1 is noted as an ORF with a role that remains uncertain. V gave up 5 bases and J gave up 3 bases, with 17 bases separating them. The CDR3 spans 16 residues. In DNA form, the CDR3 reads TGCGCCAGCAGTACATCGTATGGGGGAGGCTACAATGAGCAGTTCTTC. It yields the protein CASSTSYGGGYNEQFF.

This chain links TRBV28 with TRBJ1-2; 8 bases align to TRBD1. Looked up from germline, CDR1 is MDHEN and CDR2 is SYDVKM. The length of the CDR3 is 13 residues. Unmatched junction bases numbered 3, after V lost 4 bases and J lost 5 bases. DNA of the CDR3: TGTGCCAGCAGTTCAGGACAGGGATATGGCTACACCTTC. This encodes CASSSGQGYGYTF.

CDR3 DNA: TGTGCCAGCACACGGGACAAAGTGGGCTATGGCTACACCTTC. This gives the protein CASTRDKVGYGYTF. The chain links TRBV28 to TRBJ1-2, with D possibly TRBD1 on 6 matching bases. The length of the CDR3 is 14 residues. V lost 7 bases and J lost 4, with 16 bases in between. Germline loops: CDR1 MDHEN, CDR2 SYDVKM.

This clone was recorded a few times. This chain joins TRBV19 and TRBJ2-1; a possible D gene is TRBD2 (6 bases). Trimming pared 5 bases from V and 9 bases from J, leaving 11 bases between. There are 12 residues in the CDR3. Germline lookup yields CDR1 LNHDA and CDR2 SQIVND (reference sequence). Here the CDR3 DNA reads TGTGCCAGTAGTCCGGGACTTCTTGAGCAGTTCTTC. It codes for CASSPGLLEQFF.

This clone was counted once. V usage is TRBV5-1 and J usage is TRBJ2-1; TRBD2 aligns across 7 bases. There are 14 residues in the CDR3. Germline CDR1 SGHRS, CDR2 YFSETQ. V gave up 1 base and J gave up 5 bases; unmatched junction bases: 3. The CDR3 protein is CASSLMAGDNEQFF. The CDR3 DNA is TGCGCCAGCAGCTTGATGGCGGGGGACAATGAGCAGTTCTTC.

The rearrangement joins TRBV27 to TRBJ2-3; 9 bases match TRBD1. V lost 3 bases and J lost 3; bases outside the gene matches: 7. CDR3 length: 16 residues. The germline gives CDR1 MNHEY, CDR2 SMNVEV (reference sequence). This CDR3 reads CASSFIGQGLTDTQYF. For the CDR3, the DNA is TGTGCCAGCAGTTTCATAGGACAGGGGTTGACAGATACGCAGTATTTT.

The chain combines TRBV12-5 with TRBJ2-2; a possible D gene is TRBD2 (6 bases). The CDR3 runs to 18 residues. Germline-derived CDR1 and CDR2 are LGHNT and FRNRAP. V was cut by 2 bases and J by 6 bases, with 22 bases left in between. CDR3 region: CASGLSPKSGVAAGELFF. The CDR3 region has the DNA TGTGCTAGTGGTTTGTCCCCAAAGTCGGGAGTGGCTGCCGGGGAGCTGTTTTTT.

The gene calls are TRBV30 and TRBJ2-2; 7 bases agree with TRBD2. This CDR3 has 14 residues. The V and J ends lost 3 bases and 2 bases, in that order; junction bases with no gene match: 3. Germline CDR1 and CDR2: GTSNPN and SVGIG (reference sequence). CDR3 DNA: TGTGCCTGGAGGCGGGAGTATAACACCGGGGAGCTGTTTTTT. It specifies CAWRREYNTGELFF.

The rearrangement links TRBV6-5 to TRBJ2-1; 10 positions agree with TRBD2. The CDR3 contains 15 residues. V was pared by 5 bases and J by 8 bases, with 9 bases of the junction left unmatched. CDR1 and CDR2 (germline): MNHEY, SVGAGI. In DNA form, the CDR3 reads TGTGCCAGCAGTCCGACTAGCGGGTCTTCCCATGAGCAGTTCTTC. This sequence encodes CASSPTSGSSHEQFF.

The CDR3 sequence is CASSFLAGGLPYEQYF. The CDR3 DNA sequence: TGTGCCAGCAGCTTCCTAGCGGGAGGGCTCCCCTACGAGCAGTACTTC. The chain joins TRBV11-2 to TRBJ2-7; 12 positions agree with TRBD2. Germline values: CDR1 SGHAT, CDR2 FQNNGV. The CDR3 totals 16 residues. Trimming removed 3 bases from V and 2 bases from J; junction bases left unmatched: 5. Based on the CDR3 plus reference TRBV11-2 and TRBJ2-7, the full variable domain is EAGVAQSPRYKIIEKRQSVAFWCNPISGHATLYWYQQILGQGPKLLIQFQNNGVVDDSQLPKDRFSAERLKGVDSTLKIQPAKLEDSAVYLCASSFLAGGLPYEQYFGPGTRLTVT.

The chain joins TRBV5-4 to TRBJ2-5, with D possibly being TRBD2 (5 bases). CDR1 and CDR2 from the germline V gene are SGHNT and YYREEE (reference sequence). The CDR3 has 15 amino acids. The germline V and J ends were trimmed by 2 bases and 4 bases, with 15 bases remaining between them. The CDR3 DNA reads as TGTGCCAGCAGCTTCACAAAAGGGAGAGGAGAGACCCAGTACTTC. This sequence encodes CASSFTKGRGETQYF.

The chain links TRBV6-1 to TRBJ2-5; D is unclear. Per the germline V gene, CDR1 is MNHNS and CDR2 is SASEGT. The CDR3 runs 14 residues. V was clipped by 3 bases and J by 2 bases, with 10 bases between them. The CDR3 DNA follows: TGTGCCAGCAGTGATATTAACCTACAAGAGACCCAGTACTTC. Its protein is CASSDINLQETQYF.

The chain couples TRBV7-3 to TRBJ2-3; D is ambiguous. V was pared by 2 bases and J by 2 bases, with 8 bases between. The CDR3 consists of 14 residues. Germline V gene lookup returns CDR1 SGHTA and CDR2 FQGTGA. In DNA, the CDR3 is TGTGCCAGCAGCTTAGACGGGTACACAGATACGCAGTATTTT. The encoded protein is CASSLDGYTDTQYF. The variable domain in full, with the rest retrieved from reference TRBV7-3 and TRBJ2-3, is GAGVSQTPSNKVTEKGKYVELRCDPISGHTALYWYRQSLGQGPEFLIYFQGTGAADDSGLPNDRFFAVRPEGSVSTLKIQRTERGDSAVYLCASSLDGYTDTQYFGPGTRLTVL.

In DNA, the CDR3 is TGTGCCTGGAGCGGGACTAGCGGGAGGAATCACAATGAGCAGTTCTTC. It specifies CAWSGTSGRNHNEQFF. This chain joins TRBV30 and TRBJ2-1; 15 bases are shared with TRBD2. V dropped 3 bases and J dropped 5; count of bases not matched to a gene: 5. CDR1 is GTSNPN and CDR2 is SVGIG in the germline V gene (reference sequence). CDR3 length: 16 amino acids.

This chain uses TRBV27 with TRBJ2-5, with a possible D match to TRBD2 (6 bases). From germline, CDR1 is MNHEY and CDR2 SMNVEV (reference sequence). The V and J ends lost 6 bases and 2 bases respectively, with 13 bases between them. The CDR3 is 14 amino acids. CDR3 sequence reads: CASSRIGGQETQYF. CDR3 DNA sequence: TGTGCCAGCAGCCGAATCGGAGGGCAAGAGACCCAGTACTTC.

V gene TRBV19 combines with J gene TRBJ2-1, with TRBD1 matching over 9 bases. Germline CDR1 is LNHDA and CDR2 is SQIVND (reference sequence). V lost 3 bases, J lost 7 bases, and 7 bases stayed unmatched. The CDR3 loop spans 15 amino acids. The CDR3 loop is CASSIWAQGANEQFF. As DNA, the CDR3 is TGTGCCAGTAGTATTTGGGCACAGGGGGCTAATGAGCAGTTCTTC.

V usage is TRBV7-2 and J usage is TRBJ2-4; 12 nucleotides align to TRBD2. The CDR3 length is 16 residues. The germline V gene encodes CDR1 SGHTA and CDR2 FQGNSA. V trimming: 2 bases; J trimming: 3 bases; junction bases outside the gene matches: 2. The CDR3 loop reads CASSLLAGGVKNIQYF. CDR3 sequence (DNA): TGTGCCAGCAGCTTACTAGCGGGAGGGGTCAAAAACATTCAGTACTTC. The entire variable domain, with the rest obtained from reference TRBV7-2 and TRBJ2-4, is as follows: GAGVSQSPSNKVTEKGKDVELRCDPISGHTALYWYRQSLGQGLEFLIYFQGNSAPDKSGLPSDRFSAERTGGSVSTLTIQRTQQEDSAVYLCASSLLAGGVKNIQYFGAGTRLSVL.

The genes are TRBV9 and TRBJ2-1; maybe TRBD2 (6 bases). This CDR3 has 16 amino acids. Germline CDR1 is SGDLS and CDR2 is YYNGEE. With 4 bases removed from V and 4 bases from J, the gap between germline ends came to 18 bases. For the CDR3, the DNA is TGTGCCAGCAGCCCCAGCGGGCGGGGAGCTTACAATGAGCAGTTCTTC. Its translation: CASSPSGRGAYNEQFF.

This clone has a count of ten or more. The rearrangement links TRBV6-1 to TRBJ2-1, with D possibly TRBD2 on 7 matching bases. V shed 2 bases and J shed 8 bases, with 16 bases lying between them. Looked up from germline, CDR1 is MNHNS and CDR2 is SASEGT. This CDR3 has 15 amino acids. CDR3 coding DNA: TGTGCCAGCAGTGAAAGTGCGGGAGAGGGGGATGAGCAGTTCTTC. Its translation: CASSESAGEGDEQFF.